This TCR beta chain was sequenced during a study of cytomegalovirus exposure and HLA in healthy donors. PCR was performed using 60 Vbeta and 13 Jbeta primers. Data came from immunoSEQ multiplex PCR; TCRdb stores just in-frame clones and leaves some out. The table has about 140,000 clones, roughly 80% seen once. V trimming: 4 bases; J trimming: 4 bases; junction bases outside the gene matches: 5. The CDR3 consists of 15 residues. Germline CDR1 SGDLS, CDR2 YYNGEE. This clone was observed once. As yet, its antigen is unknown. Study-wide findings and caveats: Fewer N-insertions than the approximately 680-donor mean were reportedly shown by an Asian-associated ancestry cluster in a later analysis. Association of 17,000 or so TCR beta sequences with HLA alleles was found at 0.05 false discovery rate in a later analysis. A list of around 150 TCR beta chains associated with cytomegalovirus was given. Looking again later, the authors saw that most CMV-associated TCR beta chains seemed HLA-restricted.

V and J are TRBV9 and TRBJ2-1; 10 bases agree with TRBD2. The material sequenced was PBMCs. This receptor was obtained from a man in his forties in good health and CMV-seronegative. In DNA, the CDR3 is TGTGCCAGCAGCCCGCTAGCGGGGGCGTACAATGAGCAGTTCTTC. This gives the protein CASSPLAGAYNEQFF.